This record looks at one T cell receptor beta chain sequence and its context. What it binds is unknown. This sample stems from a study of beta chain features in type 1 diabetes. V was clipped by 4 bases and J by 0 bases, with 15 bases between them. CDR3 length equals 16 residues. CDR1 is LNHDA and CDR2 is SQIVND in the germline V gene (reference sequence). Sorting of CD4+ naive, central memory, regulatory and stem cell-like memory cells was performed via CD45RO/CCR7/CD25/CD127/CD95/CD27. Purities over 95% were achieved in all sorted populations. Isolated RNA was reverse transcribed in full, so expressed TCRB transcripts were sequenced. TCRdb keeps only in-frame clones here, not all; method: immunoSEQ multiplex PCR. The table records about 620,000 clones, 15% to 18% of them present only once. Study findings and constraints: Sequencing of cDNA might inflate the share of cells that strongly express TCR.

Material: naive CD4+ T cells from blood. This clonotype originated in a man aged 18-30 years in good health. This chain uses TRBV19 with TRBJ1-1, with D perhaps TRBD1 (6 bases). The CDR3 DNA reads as TGTGCCAGTAGTACTGCGGCAGGGGCCCTGAACACTGAAGCTTTCTTT. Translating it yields CASSTAAGALNTEAFF.